The clone carrying this TCR beta chain was found a few times. Its antigen is still unknown. These data are taken from a study of cytomegalovirus exposure and HLA in healthy donors. Study at large: Unique TCR beta sequences numbering some 120 million came from 150 million to 200 million T cells in an earlier analysis. Study findings and constraints: After further analysis at a later stage, around 17,000 TCR beta sequences were associated with HLA alleles at 0.05 false discovery rate. Earlier findings revealed that most TCR beta V segments proved productive either about 87% or about 30% of the time. As was reported, the HLA-A and HLA-B alleles of most subjects were accurately predicted from TCR beta sequences.

Germline CDR1 and CDR2: SGHTA and FQGNSA. CDR3 length equals 13 residues. V was clipped by 0 bases and J by 6 bases, with 9 bases between them. A multiplex PCR was run with 60 Vbeta primers and 13 Jbeta primers. Libraries were prepared by immunoSEQ multiplex PCR; TCRdb keeps only in-frame clonotypes and omits some of them. Of about 77,000 clones listed, around 78% are singletons. The sequenced sample consisted of PBMCs. This chain uses TRBV7-2 with TRBJ2-7; TRBD2 might be the D (6 bases). The receptor was isolated from a man aged 40-49 years in good health and CMV-seronegative. The DNA for the CDR3 is TGTGCCAGCAGCTTAGCTTTGGGGGGCGAGCAGTACTTC. Translation: CASSLALGGEQYF.